These 13 T cell receptor beta chains were sequenced from one sample in a study of T cells in Graves' hyperthyroidism and ophthalmopathy. Amplification targeted TCR beta CDR3 regions from RNA transcripts. The TCR CDR3 first-round RT-PCR relied on the HTBI primer set. TCRdb reprocessed the multiplex PCR reads with MiXCR, giving one entry per CDR3 protein. The table records 550,000 to 700,000 distinct CDR3 sequences, around 15% of them present only once. Sequencing used blood. The receptors shown here come from a woman between 40 and 50 years old with Graves' ophthalmopathy.

The table lists this clonotype with many counts. The chain recombines TRBV28 with TRBJ1-5, with unresolved D. CDR3 length: 14 residues. V was trimmed by 4 bases and J by 0 bases, leaving 7 bases between them. CDR1 and CDR2 from the germline V gene are MDHEN and SYDVKM. The CDR3 nucleotides read TGTGCCAGCAGTTGGGGTGGTAGCAATCAGCCCCAGCATTTT. Translation: CASSWGGSNQPQHF.

The gene calls are TRBV20-1 and TRBJ2-5; 9 bases align to TRBD2. Germline V lookup: CDR1 DFQATT, CDR2 SNEGSKA (reference sequence). The CDR3 extends over 14 amino acids. V shed 6 bases and J 7 bases; nucleotides not matched to a gene: 12. The chain's CDR3 is CSAQGAGGGATQYF. CDR3 nucleotides: TGCAGTGCCCAAGGCGCGGGAGGGGGGGCGACCCAGTACTTC.

This clonotype was observed many times. The chain uses TRBV6-5 and TRBJ2-7; D is possibly TRBD2 (6 bases). From germline, CDR1 is MNHEY and CDR2 SVGAGI. This CDR3 spans 14 amino acids. Between the trimmed V and J ends, which lost 2 bases and 2 bases, there was a span of 10 bases. CDR3 DNA sequence: TGTGCCAGCAGTTACGGCAGGAGGGCCTACGAGCAGTACTTC. It encodes CASSYGRRAYEQYF.

This clonotype came up a few times. The rearrangement joins TRBV3-1 to TRBJ1-1; D possibly corresponds to TRBD1 (5 bases). The V gene lost 5 bases and the J gene lost 5 bases, with 15 bases spanning the gap. The CDR3 is 14 amino acids. Germline CDR1 LGHDT, CDR2 YNNKEL (reference sequence). CDR3 sequence: CASSGRDGWTEAFF. The CDR3 DNA reads TGTGCCAGCAGCGGCCGGGACGGGTGGACTGAAGCTTTCTTT.

This clonotype has a count of ten or more. The rearrangement links TRBV27 to TRBJ1-1; 7 positions match TRBD1. The CDR3 totals 15 residues. Germline V CDR1 and CDR2: MNHEY, SMNVEV (reference sequence). The trim removed 7 bases at V and 5 bases at J, leaving 13 bases unmatched. The CDR3 nucleotides read TGTGCCAGCACCCGGCTGTCGACAGGGAGGACTGAAGCTTTCTTT. Its protein is CASTRLSTGRTEAFF.

The gene calls are TRBV7-8 and TRBJ2-2; no clear D. This CDR3 contains 14 residues. V lost 7 bases to trimming and J lost 4 bases, with 13 bases between them. Germline V lookup: CDR1 SGHVS, CDR2 FQNEAQ. CDR3 sequence reads: CASTAWRGTGELFF. The CDR3 DNA sequence: TGTGCCAGCACCGCTTGGAGAGGCACCGGGGAGCTGTTTTTT.

This clonotype has only a few counts. The rearrangement uses TRBV20-1 and TRBJ2-5; 9 bases are a match to TRBD1. Germline assignment: CDR1 DFQATT and CDR2 SNEGSKA (reference sequence). The CDR3 totals 15 residues. V shed 3 bases, J shed 4 bases, and the junction held 9 bases outside the gene matches. CDR3 region: CSASSGTGKGETQYF. In DNA, the CDR3 is TGCAGTGCTAGCTCCGGGACAGGGAAGGGAGAGACCCAGTACTTC.

Many counts were recorded for this clonotype. The chain uses TRBV2 and TRBJ2-5, with 8 bases lining up with TRBD1. V lost 4 bases to trimming and J lost 7 bases; unmatched junction nucleotides: 8. The CDR3 covers 14 residues. Germline V gives CDR1 SNHLY, CDR2 FYNNEI. The CDR3 DNA sequence: TGTGCCAGCAGTGCCCACGGACAGGGAGGGACCCAGTACTTC. It translates to CASSAHGQGGTQYF.

The sample holds many counts of this clonotype. The V and J genes are TRBV28 and TRBJ2-5; TRBD2 matches 9 bases. The CDR3 has 15 amino acids. Trimming took 5 bases from V and 2 from J; bases not matched to a gene: 6. From germline, CDR1 is MDHEN and CDR2 SYDVKM. CDR3: CASSLLAGRQETQYF. The CDR3 DNA is TGTGCCAGCAGTCTCCTAGCGGGGCGGCAAGAGACCCAGTACTTC.

This clonotype was found many times. V is TRBV11-2 and J is TRBJ1-2; the match to TRBD1 covers 10 bases. The CDR3 has 15 amino acids. Losses at the gene ends were 3 bases for V and 2 bases for J; bases not matched to a gene: 3. Germline CDR1 is SGHAT and CDR2 is FQNNGV. The CDR3: CASSLDRGLNYGYTF. The CDR3 nucleotides read TGTGCCAGCAGCTTGGACAGGGGGTTAAACTATGGCTACACCTTC.

V is TRBV30 and J is TRBJ1-1; 7 bases match TRBD1. Looked up from germline, CDR1 is GTSNPN and CDR2 is SVGIG (reference sequence). V gave up 0 bases and J gave up 0 bases; unmatched junction bases: 1. The CDR3 is 14 residues long. Here the CDR3 reads CAWSVGTVNTEAFF. The CDR3 nucleotides are TGTGCCTGGAGTGTCGGGACAGTGAACACTGAAGCTTTCTTT.

This clonotype was picked up many times. The rearrangement links TRBV7-9 to TRBJ1-2; no reliable D call. The V and J ends lost 6 bases and 7 bases respectively, with 12 bases between them. The CDR3 has 12 amino acids. In germline, CDR1 is SEHNR, CDR2 FQNEAQ (reference sequence). Here the CDR3 DNA reads TGTGCCAGCAGACCTGTAGGACGTGGCTACACCTTC. Protein sequence: CASRPVGRGYTF.

This clonotype was counted ten times or more. V gene TRBV5-5 combines with J gene TRBJ2-2; a possible D gene is TRBD1 (6 bases). The CDR3 totals 14 residues. The germline V gene has CDR1 SGHKS and CDR2 YYEKEE (reference sequence). Trimming stripped 4 bases from V and 0 bases from J, with 7 bases between. The CDR3 DNA reads TGTGCCAGCAGCCAGGGGACGAACACCGGGGAGCTGTTTTTT. This codes for CASSQGTNTGELFF. Based on the CDR3 plus reference TRBV5-5 and TRBJ2-2, the full variable domain is DAGVTQSPTHLIKTRGQQVTLRCSPISGHKSVSWYQQVLGQGPQFIFQYYEKEERGRGNFPDRFSARQFPNYSSELNVNALLLGDSALYLCASSQGTNTGELFFGEGSRLTVL.